This is a list of T cell receptor beta chains from one sample in a study of shared clonotypes between healthy human individuals. Repertoires were generated with immunoSEQ multiplex PCR, while TCRdb's copy carries only in-frame clones and drops some. Of around 2.1 million clones listed, around 93% are singletons. The sequenced material came from naive CD8+ T cells from PBMCs. The receptors shown here come from a man between 18 and 35 years old in good health. Some clones in this sample may be carry-over from other donors' samples. CDR3s include the opening cysteine and the closing phenylalanine or tryptophan. The order of the fields is J gene, D gene, clone size, V gene, CDR3 protein, CDR3 DNA. A D gene is named only where the DNA matches it firmly. The size of a clone is reported for some rows only, either as once, few or many, or as a class for expanded clones.

TRBJ2-1 . . TRBV27 CASSFSTVHYNEQFF TGTGCCAGCAGTTTCAGTACGGTCCACTACAATGAGCAGTTCTTC
TRBJ1-1 . . TRBV19 CASSITSNTEAFF TGTGCCAGTAGTATCACCTCGAACACTGAAGCTTTCTTT
TRBJ2-6 . . TRBV7-8 CASSLVLTTLYSGANVLTF TGTGCCAGCAGCTTAGTACTGACGACACTATACTCTGGGGCCAACGTCCTGACTTTC
TRBJ2-5 . . TRBV27 CASSQKTGGETQYF TGTGCCAGCAGTCAAAAGACGGGTGGGGAGACCCAGTACTTC
TRBJ2-5 TRBD2 . TRBV10-2 CASSERTGGGKETQYF TGCGCCAGCAGTGAGAGAACCGGGGGGGGAAAAGAGACCCAGTACTTC
TRBJ1-2 TRBD1 . TRBV7-9 CASSLLWDREDGYTF TGTGCCAGCAGCCTACTATGGGACAGGGAAGATGGCTACACCTTC
TRBJ2-2 . . TRBV7-9 CASSLGTSTGELFF TGTGCCAGCAGCTTAGGGACATCCACCGGGGAGCTGTTTTTT
TRBJ2-1 TRBD2 . TRBV5-1 CASSTQLAGGRNEQFF TGCGCCAGCAGCACCCAACTAGCGGGGGGCCGCAATGAGCAGTTCTTC
TRBJ1-2 . . TRBV9 CASSVMGGDYGYTF TGTGCCAGCAGCGTAATGGGAGGGGACTATGGCTACACCTTC
TRBJ2-5 . . TRBV18 CASSPARGKETQYF TGTGCCAGCTCACCAGCGCGGGGCAAAGAGACCCAGTACTTC
TRBJ1-5 TRBD1 . TRBV18 CASSPGRGHGQPQHF TGTGCCAGCTCACCGGGCAGGGGGCATGGTCAGCCCCAGCATTTT
TRBJ1-1 . . TRBV7-8 CASSLIGDEAFF TGTGCCAGCAGCTTGATAGGGGATGAAGCTTTCTTT
TRBJ1-4 . . TRBV27 CASSLDGKLFF TGTGCCAGCAGTTTAGACGGAAAACTGTTTTTT
TRBJ1-3 . . TRBV6-5 CASSYDSSSGNTIYF TGTGCCAGCAGTTACGACAGCAGCTCTGGAAACACCATATATTTT
TRBJ2-7 . once TRBV5-3 CVSWGCGTGEQYF TGTGTGAGCTGGGGGTGTGGGACCGGGGAGCAGTACTTC